This TCR beta chain was profiled in a study of shared clonotypes between healthy human individuals. In the study overall: Samples came from two female and a few male donors aged 18 to 49. CD8 memory received one plate per donor, CD8 naive two, CD4 memory three and CD4 naive three. Whole-study findings and limits: Limitation of the genetic and exposure-history diversity represented came from the few donors.

This CDR3 contains 14 residues. V lost 5 bases to trimming and J lost 4 bases, with 15 bases between them. Germline CDR1 reads SGHNT; CDR2 reads YENEEA. TCRdb's copy holds only in-frame clones and misses some; the assay was immunoSEQ multiplex PCR. The data hold under 650,000 clones, with 95% to 97% observed a single time. On this clone: What it binds is not known.

This chain links TRBV11-3 with TRBJ2-7; D is ambiguous. Sequencing was done on a sample of naive CD4+ T cells sorted from blood. As to subset: CD45RA+ positively selected. This receptor was identified in a woman between 25 and 40 years old in good health. The CDR3 DNA follows: TGTGCCAGCAGCAACCGGGTCCTTGGGTACGAGCAGTACTTC. Protein sequence: CASSNRVLGYEQYF.